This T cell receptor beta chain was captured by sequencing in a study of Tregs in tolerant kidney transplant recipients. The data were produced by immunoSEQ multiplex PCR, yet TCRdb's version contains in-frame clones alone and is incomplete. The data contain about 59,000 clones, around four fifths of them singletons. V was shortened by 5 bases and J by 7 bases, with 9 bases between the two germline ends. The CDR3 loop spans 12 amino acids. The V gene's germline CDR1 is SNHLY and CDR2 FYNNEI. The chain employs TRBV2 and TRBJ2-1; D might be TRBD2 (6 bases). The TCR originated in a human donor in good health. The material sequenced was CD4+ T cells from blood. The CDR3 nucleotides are TGTGCCAGCAGTCGGAGGGGAAATGAGCAGTTCTTC. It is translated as CASSRRGNEQFF.